This is a list of T cell receptor beta chains from one sample in a study of CD8+ T cells in alopecia areata. The assay was immunoSEQ multiplex PCR, and TCRdb's table has in-frame clones only and misses some. The sample includes about 120,000 clones, about 50% of them seen just once. Here the sequenced sample was CD4+ T cells sorted from blood, taken at week 4, from a patient treated with tofacitinib. The receptors stem from a human donor with alopecia areata. Each CDR3 is given with its conserved first and last residue. D genes are given only for firm matches. Clone sizes are given selectively: once, few, many, or a class where the clone is expanded.

cdr3_aa cdr3_nt j_call v_call clone_size d_call
CASSSGQSETQYF TGTGCCAGCAGTTCGGGACAGTCAGAGACCCAGTACTTC TRBJ2-5 TRBV6-5 - TRBD1
CAWSVASLAAYNEQFF TGTGCCTGGAGTGTAGCGTCTCTAGCAGCTTACAATGAGCAGTTCTTC TRBJ2-1 TRBV30 - -
CAWSTLAGWNEQFF TGTGCCTGGAGCACCCTAGCGGGATGGAATGAGCAGTTCTTC TRBJ2-1 TRBV30 few TRBD2
CASSRGDGSYGYTF TGTGCCAGCAGCCGGGGGGACGGAAGCTATGGCTACACCTTC TRBJ1-2 TRBV7-9 - -
CAWRPGPTPLNTEAFF TGTGCCTGGAGACCGGGCCCTACCCCTCTGAACACTGAAGCTTTCTTT TRBJ1-1 TRBV30 - -
CASSQGGSSPGLFF TGCGCCAGCAGCCAGGGCGGATCGTCCCCCGGACTGTTTTTT TRBJ1-4 TRBV4-1 few -
CASSSITGYEQYF TGTGCCAGCAGCTCCATAACAGGGTACGAGCAGTACTTC TRBJ2-7 TRBV5-6 - -
CACTGENTEAFF TGTGCCTGTACAGGGGAGAACACTGAAGCTTTCTTT TRBJ1-1 TRBV30 - TRBD1
CAWTRQTYGYTF TGTGCCTGGACTAGACAAACCTATGGCTACACCTTC TRBJ1-2 TRBV30 - -
CASSYSGEGIYGYTF TGTGCCAGCAGTTACTCGGGAGAGGGAATCTATGGCTACACCTTC TRBJ1-2 TRBV6-5 - -
CASSNPGTSGREFF TGTGCCAGTAGTAATCCCGGGACTAGCGGGAGGGAGTTCTTC TRBJ2-1 TRBV19 - TRBD2
CSVEDQGQGRYEQYF TGCAGCGTTGAAGATCAGGGACAGGGGAGGTACGAGCAGTACTTC TRBJ2-7 TRBV29-1 once TRBD1
CSVRRAAQETQYF TGCAGCGTTCGACGGGCAGCTCAAGAGACCCAGTACTTC TRBJ2-5 TRBV29-1 once -
CASSQTGLLILQETQYF TGTGCCAGCAGCCAAACGGGACTCCTAATTCTCCAAGAGACCCAGTACTTC TRBJ2-5 TRBV14 - -
CASSAGHLAEAFF TGTGCCAGCAGTGCAGGGCACCTGGCTGAAGCTTTCTTT TRBJ1-1 TRBV6-5 - -
CASSVGLSGGLSDTQYF TGTGCCAGCAGCGTCGGACTTAGCGGGGGCCTTTCAGATACGCAGTATTTT TRBJ2-3 TRBV9 few TRBD2
CASSENTGQPQHF TGTGCCAGCAGTGAGAATACAGGTCAGCCCCAGCATTTT TRBJ1-5 TRBV6-5 - -
CAWSHGRMKAEAFF TGTGCCTGGAGTCATGGGCGGATGAAGGCTGAAGCTTTCTTT TRBJ1-1 TRBV30 - -
CASSQDPGTGNQPQHF TGTGCCAGCAGCCAAGATCCAGGGACAGGGAATCAGCCCCAGCATTTT TRBJ1-5 TRBV4-2 - TRBD1
CASSPLTGRGSQTEAFF TGTGCCAGCAGCCCGCTTACGGGAAGGGGGAGCCAGACTGAAGCTTTCTTT TRBJ1-1 TRBV7-9 once -
CASSLTEVTNEKLFF TGCGCCAGCAGCCTCACCGAGGTAACTAATGAAAAACTGTTTTTT TRBJ1-4 TRBV4-1 once -
CASSPRTGRRNEQFF TGTGCCAGCAGCCCTCGGACAGGAAGGCGCAATGAGCAGTTCTTC TRBJ2-1 TRBV11-2 - TRBD1
CASRREGTQYF TGTGCCAGCAGGAGGGAGGGGACCCAGTACTTC TRBJ2-5 TRBV2 - TRBD2
CASSSELIGNEQFF TGCGCCAGCAGCTCCGAACTGATAGGGAATGAGCAGTTCTTC TRBJ2-1 TRBV5-1 few -
CSVESNSYEQYF TGCAGCGTTGAATCAAATTCCTACGAGCAGTACTTC TRBJ2-7 TRBV29-1 - -
CASSQLAGGTQYF TGCGCCAGCAGCCAGCTAGCGGGAGGAACGCAGTATTTT TRBJ2-3 TRBV4-1 few TRBD2
CASSSGGSSYEQYF TGTGCCAGCAGCTCTGGGGGCTCCTCCTACGAGCAGTACTTC TRBJ2-7 TRBV7-9 - -
CASSQDRGQGFVGRAVGNEQFF TGCGCCAGCAGCCAAGATCGGGGACAGGGATTTGTCGGGAGGGCCGTGGGAAATGAGCAGTTCTTC TRBJ2-1 TRBV4-1 - -